Only a few counts were recorded for the clone carrying this T cell receptor (beta chain). In the study's own analysis: Counts of nucleated cells, estimated from reference gene primer amplification, were obtained. Clones were read by immunoSEQ multiplex PCR, and TCRdb kept only the in-frame ones, dropping some. V and J calls and clone size follow that table, whereas D and trimming were derived from the DNA. Of 650,000 to 800,000 clones in the sample, 80% to 90% were seen once. These data come from a study of blood T cell repertoires in COVID-19. CDR3 length equals 14 residues. After removal of 5 bases from V and 6 bases from J, the junction contained 9 bases not matched to a gene. Per germline, CDR1 LGHDT and CDR2 YNNKEL (reference sequence).

The sequence was collected from a woman aged 18-30 years with acute or convalescent COVID-19. The rearrangement links TRBV3-1 (or the pseudogene TRBV3-2) to TRBJ2-7; 8 bases are shared with TRBD1. Material: peripheral blood. The CDR3: CASSFGQGKGEQYF. CDR3 DNA: TGTGCCAGCAGCTTCGGACAGGGTAAGGGCGAGCAGTACTTC.